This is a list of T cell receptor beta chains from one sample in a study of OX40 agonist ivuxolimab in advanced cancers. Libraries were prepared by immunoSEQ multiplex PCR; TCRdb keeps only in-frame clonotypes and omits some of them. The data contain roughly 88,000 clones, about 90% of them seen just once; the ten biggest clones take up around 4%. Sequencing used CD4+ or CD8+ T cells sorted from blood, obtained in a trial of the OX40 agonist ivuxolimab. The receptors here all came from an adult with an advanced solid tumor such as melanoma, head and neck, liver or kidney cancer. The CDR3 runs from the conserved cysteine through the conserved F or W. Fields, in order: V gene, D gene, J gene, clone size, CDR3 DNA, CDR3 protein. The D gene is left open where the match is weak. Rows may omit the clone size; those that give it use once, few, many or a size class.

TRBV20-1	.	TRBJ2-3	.	TGCAGTGCTACTTCAACAGATACGCAGTATTTT	CSATSTDTQYF
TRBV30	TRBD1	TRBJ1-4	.	TGTGCCTGGAGTGTAACAGGGGGCAGTGAAAAACTGTTTTTT	CAWSVTGGSEKLFF
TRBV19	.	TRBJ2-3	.	TGTGCCAGTAGTATTAATAGGGAATCAGATACGCAGTATTTT	CASSINRESDTQYF
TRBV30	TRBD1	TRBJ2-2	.	TGTGCCGGGAACAGGGGCTCCTCGAACACCGGGGAGCTGTTTTTT	CAGNRGSSNTGELFF
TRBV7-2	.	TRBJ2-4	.	TGTGCCAGCAGCACAGGACGGGGAAACATTCAGTACTTC	CASSTGRGNIQYF
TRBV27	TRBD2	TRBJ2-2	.	TGTGCCATCGCCCAGGTCGGGACTAGCGGCCCCGGGGAGCTGTTTTTT	CAIAQVGTSGPGELFF
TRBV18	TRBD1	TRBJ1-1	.	TGTGCCAGCTCACCCTCTCGACAGGGGGCCCTGAACACTGAAGCTTTCTTT	CASSPSRQGALNTEAFF
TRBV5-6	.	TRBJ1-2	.	TGTGCCAGCAGCTTCCCCCAGATAACGGATCGGGTTCATGGCTACACCTTC	CASSFPQITDRVHGYTF
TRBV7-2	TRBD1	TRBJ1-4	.	TGTGCCAGCAGCTCAGGACAGGGTGCACGGGAAAAACTGTTTTTT	CASSSGQGAREKLFF
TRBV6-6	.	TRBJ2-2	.	TGTGCCAGCAGTAGGGCTTTTACCGGGGAGCTGTTTTTT	CASSRAFTGELFF
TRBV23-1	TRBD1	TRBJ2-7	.	TGCGCCAGCAGTCAATCCCGGGACAGGGAGCCCTCCTACGAGCAGTACTTC	CASSQSRDREPSYEQYF
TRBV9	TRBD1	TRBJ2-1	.	TGTGCCAGCAGCAAGAGGACAGGGAATACCTACAATGAGCAGTTCTTC	CASSKRTGNTYNEQFF
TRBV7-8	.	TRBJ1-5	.	TGTGCCAGCAGCTTATCTGGAGGTAGCAATCAGCCCCAGCATTTT	CASSLSGGSNQPQHF
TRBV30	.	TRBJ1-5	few	TGTGCCTGGAGTGTACTAAATCAGCCCCAGCATTTT	CAWSVLNQPQHF
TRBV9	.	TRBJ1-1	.	TGTGCCAGCAGCGTAGCTGGGGGGCCCCTGGGTACTGAAGCTTTCTTT	CASSVAGGPLGTEAFF
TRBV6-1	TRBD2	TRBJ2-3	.	TGTGCCAGCAGTCGACTAGCGGAGAGCACAGATACGCAGTATTTT	CASSRLAESTDTQYF
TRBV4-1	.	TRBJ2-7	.	TGCGCCAGCAGCCAGGGGGACATTCTCTCAACCTACGAGCAGTACTTC	CASSQGDILSTYEQYF
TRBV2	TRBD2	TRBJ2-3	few	TGTGCCAGCAGTGAAACAGGACTAGCGGGAGGGACAGATACGCAGTATTTT	CASSETGLAGGTDTQYF
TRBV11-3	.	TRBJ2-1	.	TGTGCCAGCAGCTCCAAATACAATGAGCAGTTCTTC	CASSSKYNEQFF
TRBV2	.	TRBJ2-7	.	TGTGCCAGCAGTGTGGCTAGATCGTACGAGCAGTACTTC	CASSVARSYEQYF
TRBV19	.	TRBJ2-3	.	TGTGCCAGTAGTCGGGACTTAGAGGGTACGCAGTATTTT	CASSRDLEGTQYF
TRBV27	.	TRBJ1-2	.	TGTGCCAGCAGCCCTACCTTGACAGTTCCCTATGGCTACACCTTC	CASSPTLTVPYGYTF
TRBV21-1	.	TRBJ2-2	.	TGTGCCAGCAGCAAAACGGACAGGGGGCCTCACACCGGGGAGCTGTTTTTT	CASSKTDRGPHTGELFF
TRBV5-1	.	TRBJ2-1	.	TGCGCCAGCAGCTTTTTAGCGAGCTCCTACAATGAGCAGTTCTTC	CASSFLASSYNEQFF
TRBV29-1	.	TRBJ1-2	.	TGCAGCGTTTCTCCTGAGATTCGAACTAACTATGGCTACACCTTC	CSVSPEIRTNYGYTF
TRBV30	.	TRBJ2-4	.	TGTGCCTGGAGCGGGAGTGCCAAAAACATTCAGTACTTC	CAWSGSAKNIQYF
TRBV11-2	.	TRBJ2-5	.	TGTGCCAGCAGCCCCCCAGGGGTCGATGGAGAGACCCAGTACTTC	CASSPPGVDGETQYF
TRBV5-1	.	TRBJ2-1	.	TGCGCCAGCAGCTTGTCCAGCGTTGAGCAGTTCTTC	CASSLSSVEQFF
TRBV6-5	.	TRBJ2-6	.	TGTGCCAGCAGTTATTTGCCGGGCTCTGGGGCCAACGTCCTGACTTTC	CASSYLPGSGANVLTF
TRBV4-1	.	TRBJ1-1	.	TGCGCCAGCAGCCAAGTTTGGGGGGTCACTGAAGCTTTCTTT	CASSQVWGVTEAFF
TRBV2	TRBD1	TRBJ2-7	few	TGTGCCAGCAGTGACGACAGGGTGGGGCAGTACTTC	CASSDDRVGQYF
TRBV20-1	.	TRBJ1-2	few	TGCAGTGCAGCCCCCTACTATGGCTACACCTTC	CSAAPYYGYTF
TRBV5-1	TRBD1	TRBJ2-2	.	TGCGCCAGCAGCTGGACAGGGGGCGCGCACACCGGGGAGCTGTTTTTT	CASSWTGGAHTGELFF
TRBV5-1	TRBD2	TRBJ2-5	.	TGCGCCAGCAGCTTGGCCTCAGCGGGAGAAGAGACCCAGTACTTC	CASSLASAGEETQYF
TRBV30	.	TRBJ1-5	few	TGTGCCTGGAGTTCTCGGGGGTCGGGCAATCAGCCCCAGCATTTT	CAWSSRGSGNQPQHF
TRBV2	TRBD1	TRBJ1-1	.	TGTGCCAGCAGTAACAGGGGTACTGAAGCTTTCTTT	CASSNRGTEAFF
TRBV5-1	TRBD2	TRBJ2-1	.	TGCGCCAGCAGCTTGGACGGCGGGAGTTACAATGAGCAGTTCTTC	CASSLDGGSYNEQFF
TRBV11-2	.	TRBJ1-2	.	TGTGCCAGCAGCGGAAGGATACCGGGCTATGGCTACACCTTC	CASSGRIPGYGYTF
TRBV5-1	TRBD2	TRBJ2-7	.	TGCGCCAGCAGCTTTGCGACTAGCTCGGGAGAGCAGTACTTC	CASSFATSSGEQYF
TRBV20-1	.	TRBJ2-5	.	TGCAGTGCTAGCCTAGCTGCGACCCAGTACTTC	CSASLAATQYF
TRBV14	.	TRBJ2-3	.	TGTGCCAGCAGCCAACAGGGAGATACGCAGTATTTT	CASSQQGDTQYF
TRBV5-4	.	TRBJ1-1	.	TGTGCCAGCAGCGGAGACAGGTACGCTGAAGCTTTCTTT	CASSGDRYAEAFF
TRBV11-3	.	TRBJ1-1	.	TGTGCCAGCAGTAGAAGTATGAACACTGAAGCTTTCTTT	CASSRSMNTEAFF
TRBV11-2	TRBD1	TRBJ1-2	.	TGTGCCAGCAGCTTAGAGGGCGCTAGCACAGGGGGTCGGGGCTACACCTTC	CASSLEGASTGGRGYTF
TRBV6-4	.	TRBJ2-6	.	TGTGCCAGCAGTCCCATTGCGCGTGCCGGGGCCAACGTCCTGACTTTC	CASSPIARAGANVLTF
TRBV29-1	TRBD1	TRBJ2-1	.	TGCAGCGTTGAAGAGACAGGGAGCTACAATGAGCAGTTCTTC	CSVEETGSYNEQFF
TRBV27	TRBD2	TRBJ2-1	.	TGTGCCAGCCGGACTAGCGGGAGGCATGAGCAGTTCTTC	CASRTSGRHEQFF
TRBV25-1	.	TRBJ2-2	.	TGTGCCAGCAGTGAAAAAGGGTTTGTGGACACCGGGGAGCTGTTTTTT	CASSEKGFVDTGELFF
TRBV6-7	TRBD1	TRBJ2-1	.	TGTGCCAGCAGCGGACAGGTTTGCTCCTACAATGAGCAGTTCTTC	CASSGQVCSYNEQFF
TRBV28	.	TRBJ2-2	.	TGTGCCAGCAGTCTACATACAGACACCGGGGAGCTGTTTTTT	CASSLHTDTGELFF
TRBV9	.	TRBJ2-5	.	TGTGCCAGCAGCGTAGGGCCAGGGAGGCAAGAGACCCAGTACTTC	CASSVGPGRQETQYF
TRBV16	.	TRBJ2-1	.	TGTGCCAGCACCCAAGAAGCCAGGGGAAATGAGCAGTTCTTC	CASTQEARGNEQFF
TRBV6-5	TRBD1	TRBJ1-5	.	TGTGCCAGCAGTGCAGGGGGGAGCAATCAGCCCCAGCATTTT	CASSAGGSNQPQHF
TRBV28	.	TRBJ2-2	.	TGTGCCAGCAGCGTCGTTGGCTATCGCACCGGGGAGCTGTTTTTT	CASSVVGYRTGELFF
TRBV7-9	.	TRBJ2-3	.	TGTGCCAGCAGCTTCCGGACAGATACGCAGTATTTT	CASSFRTDTQYF
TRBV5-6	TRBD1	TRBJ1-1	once	TGTGCCAGCAGCAGTTTTACAGGGGCAATGAACACTGAAGCTTTCTTT	CASSSFTGAMNTEAFF
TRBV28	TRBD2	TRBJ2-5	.	TGTGCCAGCAGTCTAGCGGGAGGCCTCCAAGAGACCCAGTACTTC	CASSLAGGLQETQYF